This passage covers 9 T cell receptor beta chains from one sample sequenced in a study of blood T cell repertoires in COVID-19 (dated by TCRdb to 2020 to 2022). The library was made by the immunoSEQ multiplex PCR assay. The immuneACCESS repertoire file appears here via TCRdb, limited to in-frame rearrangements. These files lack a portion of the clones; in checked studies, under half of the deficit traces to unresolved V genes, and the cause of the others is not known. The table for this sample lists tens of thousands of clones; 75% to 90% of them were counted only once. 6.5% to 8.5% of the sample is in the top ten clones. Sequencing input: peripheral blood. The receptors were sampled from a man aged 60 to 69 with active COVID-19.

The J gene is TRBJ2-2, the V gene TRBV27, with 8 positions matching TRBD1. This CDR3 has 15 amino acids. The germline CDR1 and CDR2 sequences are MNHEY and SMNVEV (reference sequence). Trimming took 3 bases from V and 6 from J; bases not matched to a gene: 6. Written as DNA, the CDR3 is TGTGCCAGCAGTTTGGGACAGGTGGGGGCCGGGGAGCTGTTTTTT. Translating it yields CASSLGQVGAGELFF.

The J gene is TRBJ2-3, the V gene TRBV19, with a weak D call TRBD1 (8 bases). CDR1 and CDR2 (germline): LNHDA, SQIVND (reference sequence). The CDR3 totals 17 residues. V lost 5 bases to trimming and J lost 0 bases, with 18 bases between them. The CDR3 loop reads CASSESGTGLSTDTQYF. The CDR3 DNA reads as TGTGCCAGTAGTGAAAGCGGGACAGGCCTAAGCACAGATACGCAGTATTTT.

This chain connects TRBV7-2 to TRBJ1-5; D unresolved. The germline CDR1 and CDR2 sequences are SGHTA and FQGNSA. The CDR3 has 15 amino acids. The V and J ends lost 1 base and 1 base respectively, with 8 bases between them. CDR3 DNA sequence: TGTGCCAGCAGCTTAGTGGCGGGAAGCAATCAGCCCCAGCATTTT. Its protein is CASSLVAGSNQPQHF.

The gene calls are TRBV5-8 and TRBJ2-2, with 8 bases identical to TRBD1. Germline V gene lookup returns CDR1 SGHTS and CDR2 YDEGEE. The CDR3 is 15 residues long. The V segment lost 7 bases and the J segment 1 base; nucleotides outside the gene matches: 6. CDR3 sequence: CASEGTGLNTGELFF. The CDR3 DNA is TGTGCCAGCGAGGGGACAGGCCTGAACACCGGGGAGCTGTTTTTT.

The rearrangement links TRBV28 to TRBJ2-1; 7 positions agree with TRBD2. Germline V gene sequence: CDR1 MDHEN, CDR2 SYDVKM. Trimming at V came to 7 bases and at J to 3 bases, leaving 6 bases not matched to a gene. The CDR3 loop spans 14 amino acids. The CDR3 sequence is CASNREVDYNEQFF. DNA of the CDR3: TGTGCCAGCAATCGGGAGGTGGACTACAATGAGCAGTTCTTC.

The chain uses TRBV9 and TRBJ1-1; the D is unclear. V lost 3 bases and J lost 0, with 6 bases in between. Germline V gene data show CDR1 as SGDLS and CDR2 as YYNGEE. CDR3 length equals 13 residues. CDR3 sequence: CASSARLNTEAFF. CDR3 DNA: TGTGCCAGCAGCGCGCGGTTGAACACTGAAGCTTTCTTT.

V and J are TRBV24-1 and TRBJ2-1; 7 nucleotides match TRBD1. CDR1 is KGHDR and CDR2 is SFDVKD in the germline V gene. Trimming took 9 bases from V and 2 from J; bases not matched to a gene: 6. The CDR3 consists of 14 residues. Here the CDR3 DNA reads TGTGCCACCGCAACAGGGGACCCCTACAATGAGCAGTTCTTC. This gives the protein CATATGDPYNEQFF.

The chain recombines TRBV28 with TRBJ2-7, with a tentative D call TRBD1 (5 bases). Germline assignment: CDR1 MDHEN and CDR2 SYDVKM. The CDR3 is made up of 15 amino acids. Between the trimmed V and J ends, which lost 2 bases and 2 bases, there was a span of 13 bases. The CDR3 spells CASSLEAGLTYEQYF. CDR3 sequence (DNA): TGTGCCAGCAGTTTAGAGGCAGGGCTAACCTACGAGCAGTACTTC.

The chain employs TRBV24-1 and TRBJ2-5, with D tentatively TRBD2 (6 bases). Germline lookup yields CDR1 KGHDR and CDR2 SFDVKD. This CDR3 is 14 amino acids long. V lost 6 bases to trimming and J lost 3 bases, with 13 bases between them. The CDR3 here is CATSSGGAEETQYF. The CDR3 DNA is TGTGCCACCAGTAGCGGCGGGGCGGAAGAGACCCAGTACTTC.